Sequencing of this T cell receptor (beta chain) was carried out in a study of spatial heterogeneity in lung cancer. TCRdb re-derived calls from the 5' RACE reads in MiXCR, one entry per CDR3 protein. The data show 20,000 to 25,000 distinct CDR3 sequences, about 4.3% seen once. The sample's time point: sample taken at primary tumor resection. Material for sequencing was whole RNA from tumor, nontumor lung or frozen PBMC, left unsorted. The CDR3 is 16 amino acids. Between the trimmed V and J ends, which lost 1 base and 7 bases, there was a span of 20 bases. CDR1 is DFQATT and CDR2 is SNEGSKA in the germline V gene (reference sequence).

J is TRBJ2-4 and V is TRBV20-1, with D unresolved. The source is a male donor with early-stage non-small cell lung cancer. The sequencing here drew on PBMCs, taken at surgery. CDR3 nucleotides: TGCAGTGCTAGAGTCGGCGTCCCGGAGAGGATTAACATTCAGTACTTC. Translated: CSARVGVPERINIQYF.